Included here is one TCR beta chain sequence, with context. Living in about two dozen US areas, the participants were between roughly 18 and 95 years of age. This entry belongs to a study of blood T cell repertoires in COVID-19. Overall study: Samples came from the United States, Italy and Spain, spanning acute and convalescent COVID-19. T cells, B-cell-depleted T cells, or PBMCs supplied cDNA or gDNA.

Trimming cost V 2 bases and J 4 bases; bases outside gene matches: 8. CDR1 and CDR2 (germline): LNHNV, YYDKDF (reference sequence). The CDR3 is made up of 16 amino acids. The authors' processing: Reference gene primer amplification gave estimated nucleated cell counts. Here immunoSEQ multiplex PCR was the method, and the copy in TCRdb shows in-frame clones only, minus some. Clone size and the V and J calls come from that table; the DNA yielded D and trimming. The data contain under 500,000 clones, nearly 90% of them singletons. This chain joins TRBV15 and TRBJ2-7; 10 nucleotides match TRBD1. The receptor was isolated from a woman aged 18-29 years with acute COVID-19. Sequenced material: PBMCs or T cells enriched from blood (not recorded which). CDR3 in amino acids: CATSRSTGTGEYEQYF. The CDR3 DNA reads TGTGCCACCAGCAGATCTACCGGGACAGGGGAGTACGAGCAGTACTTC.